Listed here are 13 T cell receptor beta chains from one sample, sequenced in a study of type 1 regulatory T cells (dated by TCRdb to about 2021). The sequencer listed for this sample is Illumina MiSeq. TCRdb trimmed the raw reads at Q25, called clones with MiXCR and kept productive beta chains. Every distinct CDR3 protein forms one entry, paired with its most common genes and DNA. This sample gives approximately 100,000 distinct CDR3 sequences in total; about 28% of them show up just once. 2.2% of the sample is taken by the ten largest. The sample consisted of CD4+ T cells, either the whole sample or a sorted fraction (not recorded which). Receptors were obtained from a human donor in good health.

This clonotype has just a few counts. This rearrangement joins TRBV7-6 to TRBJ2-7, with 9 bases identical to TRBD2. Germline V lookup: CDR1 SGHVS, CDR2 FNYEAQ. Trimming removed 0 bases from V and 4 bases from J; junction bases left unmatched: 7. CDR3 length: 16 amino acids. CDR3 amino acids: CASSLAVAGVGYEQYF. The CDR3 DNA reads TGTGCCAGCAGCTTAGCGGTAGCGGGAGTCGGTTACGAGCAGTACTTC.

This clonotype turned up a few times. The V call is TRBV6-5, the J call TRBJ2-1; D ambiguous. Germline assignment: CDR1 MNHEY and CDR2 SVGAGI. The CDR3 totals 16 residues. V was clipped by 0 bases and J by 8 bases, with 17 bases between them. Written as DNA, the CDR3 is TGTGCCAGCAGTTACTCAAGGGTCTCGACGCGTGATGAGCAGTTCTTC. This encodes CASSYSRVSTRDEQFF.

This clonotype was counted between two and nine times. The V and J genes are TRBV15 and TRBJ1-1; D not certain. Looked up from germline, CDR1 is LNHNV and CDR2 is YYDKDF (reference sequence). This CDR3 spans 14 amino acids. V dropped 0 bases and J dropped 1 base, with 6 bases sitting between them. DNA for the CDR3: TGTGCCACCAGCAGAGACAGGTCGAACACTGAAGCTTTCTTT. Encoded protein: CATSRDRSNTEAFF.

The chain employs TRBV20-1 and TRBJ1-2, with D possibly being TRBD1 (5 bases). The germline V gene encodes CDR1 DFQATT and CDR2 SNEGSKA (reference sequence). Deletions cut 3 bases from V and 0 bases from J, with 8 bases between. The CDR3 consists of 13 residues. CDR3 in amino acids: CSARTAPNYGYTF. CDR3 nucleotide sequence: TGCAGTGCTAGGACAGCTCCTAACTATGGCTACACCTTC.

To note about this clonotype: A much larger clone lies a single base off, so this may be a read error. The missing conserved phenylalanine or tryptophan at the end of this CDR3 makes a read error likely. The DNA is omitted, as the CDR3 cannot be located on it reliably, and the CDR3 follows TCRdb's listing. The V call is TRBV12-2, the J call TRBJ1-2. TRBV12-2 is a pseudogene segment. The CDR3 spans 8 residues, counting both ends. CDR3 sequence: CASRPPSY.

This rearrangement joins TRBV7-2 to TRBJ2-7, with D possibly being TRBD2 (5 bases). Germline V gene lookup returns CDR1 SGHTA and CDR2 FQGNSA. The CDR3 extends over 13 amino acids. Deletions cut 0 bases from V and 6 bases from J, with 9 bases between. The CDR3 DNA is TGTGCCAGCAGCTTAGCGGGAGATCGCGAGCAGTACTTC. This encodes CASSLAGDREQYF.

This clonotype was detected a few times. The rearrangement uses TRBV12-3 or TRBV12-4 and TRBJ2-1; 10 nucleotides align to TRBD2. The CDR3 spans 16 residues. V dropped 5 bases and J dropped 1; count of bases not matched to a gene: 5. The CDR3 DNA sequence: TGTGCCAGCAGTCCAGGGACTAGCGTATCCTACAATGAGCAGTTCTTC. It is translated as CASSPGTSVSYNEQFF.

The chain joins TRBV30 to TRBJ2-1; 7 bases align to TRBD1. The CDR3 contains 12 residues. Germline V lookup: CDR1 GTSNPN, CDR2 SVGIG (reference sequence). V shed 5 bases, J shed 7 bases, and the junction held 5 bases outside the gene matches. The CDR3 is CAWVKGANEQFF. Written as DNA, the CDR3 is TGTGCCTGGGTTAAGGGGGCGAATGAGCAGTTCTTC. Drawing the rest from reference TRBV30 and TRBJ2-1, the complete variable domain is SQTIHQWPATLVQPVGSPLSLECTVEGTSNPNLYWYRQAAGRGLQLLFYSVGIGQISSEVPQNLSASRPQDRQFILSSKKLLLSDSGFYLCAWVKGANEQFFGPGTRLTVL.

The chain recombines TRBV12-3 or TRBV12-4 with TRBJ1-2; 10 bases map to TRBD1. The V gene end was trimmed by 7 bases and the J gene end by 7 bases; junction bases not matched to a gene: 6. This CDR3 is 13 amino acids long. CDR3 loop: CASNLGQGGGYTF. CDR3 in DNA: TGTGCCAGCAATCTCGGACAGGGGGGTGGCTACACCTTC.

The J gene is TRBJ1-2, the V gene TRBV5-1; D uncertain. CDR3 length equals 15 residues. Germline loops: CDR1 SGHRS, CDR2 YFSETQ. V lost 0 bases, J lost 0 bases, and 9 bases lay in between. For the CDR3, the DNA is TGCGCCAGCAGCTTGGGAGTCGACTCTAACTATGGCTACACCTTC. It encodes CASSLGVDSNYGYTF.

V gene TRBV2 combines with J gene TRBJ2-7, with 9 positions matching TRBD1. Trimming at V came to 3 bases and at J to 6 bases, leaving 6 bases not matched to a gene. There are 14 residues in the CDR3. Germline lookup yields CDR1 SNHLY and CDR2 FYNNEI. The CDR3 protein is CASSDRRQGGEQYF. As DNA, the CDR3 is TGTGCCAGCAGTGACCGCAGACAGGGGGGCGAGCAGTACTTC.

This clonotype was picked up one time. The rearrangement links TRBV10-3 to TRBJ2-7, with 10 bases matching TRBD2. J gave up 2 bases and V 4 bases, and 5 bases lay outside the gene matches. The CDR3 covers 15 residues. Germline V CDR1 and CDR2: ENHRY, SYGVKD. The CDR3 region is CAISVPAGGPYEQYF. The CDR3 bases are TGTGCCATCAGTGTCCCAGCGGGAGGGCCCTACGAGCAGTACTTC.

The CDR3: CASSSKSGRDYNEQFF. DNA of the CDR3: TGTGCCAGCAGCTCAAAAAGCGGGAGGGACTACAATGAGCAGTTCTTC. The chain is built from TRBV7-3 and TRBJ2-1, with 10 positions matching TRBD2. The V gene's germline CDR1 is SGHTA and CDR2 FQGTGA. Unmatched junction bases numbered 6, after V lost 4 bases and J lost 3 bases. The CDR3 extends over 16 amino acids.